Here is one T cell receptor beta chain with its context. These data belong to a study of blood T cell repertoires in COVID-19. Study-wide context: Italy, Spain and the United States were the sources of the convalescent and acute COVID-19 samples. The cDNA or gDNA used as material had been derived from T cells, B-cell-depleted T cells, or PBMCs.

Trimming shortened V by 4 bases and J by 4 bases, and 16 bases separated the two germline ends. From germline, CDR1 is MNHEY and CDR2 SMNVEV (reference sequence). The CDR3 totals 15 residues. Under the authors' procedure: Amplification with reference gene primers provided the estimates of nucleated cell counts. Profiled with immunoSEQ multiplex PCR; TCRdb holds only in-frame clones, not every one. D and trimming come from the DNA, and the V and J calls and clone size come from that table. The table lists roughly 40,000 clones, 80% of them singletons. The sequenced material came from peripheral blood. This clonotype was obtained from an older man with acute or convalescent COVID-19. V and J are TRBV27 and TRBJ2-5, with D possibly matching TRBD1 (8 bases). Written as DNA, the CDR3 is TGTGCCAGCAGTTCCCGGACAGGGAGGGGAGAGACCCAGTACTTC. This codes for CASSSRTGRGETQYF.